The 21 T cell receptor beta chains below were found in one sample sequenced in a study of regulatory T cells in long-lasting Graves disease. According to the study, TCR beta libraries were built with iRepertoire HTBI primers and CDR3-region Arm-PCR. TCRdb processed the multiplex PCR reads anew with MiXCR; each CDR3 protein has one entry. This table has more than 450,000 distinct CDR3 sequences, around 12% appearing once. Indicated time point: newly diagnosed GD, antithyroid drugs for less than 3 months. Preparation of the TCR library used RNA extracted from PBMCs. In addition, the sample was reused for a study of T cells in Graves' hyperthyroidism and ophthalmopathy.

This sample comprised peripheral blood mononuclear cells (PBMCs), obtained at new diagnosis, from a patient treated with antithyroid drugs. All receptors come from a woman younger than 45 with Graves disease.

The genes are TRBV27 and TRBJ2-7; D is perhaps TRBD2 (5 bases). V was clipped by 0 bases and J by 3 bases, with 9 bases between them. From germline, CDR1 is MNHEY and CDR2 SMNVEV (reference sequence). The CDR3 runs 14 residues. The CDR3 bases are TGTGCCAGCAGTTTATCTTCCGGACTCTACGAGCAGTACTTC. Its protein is CASSLSSGLYEQYF.

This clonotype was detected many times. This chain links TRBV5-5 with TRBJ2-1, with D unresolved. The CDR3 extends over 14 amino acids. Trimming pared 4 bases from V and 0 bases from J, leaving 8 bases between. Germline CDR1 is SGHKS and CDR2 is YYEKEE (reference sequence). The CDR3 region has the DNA TGTGCCAGCAGCGCCGTGGGCTCCTACAATGAGCAGTTCTTC. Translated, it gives CASSAVGSYNEQFF.

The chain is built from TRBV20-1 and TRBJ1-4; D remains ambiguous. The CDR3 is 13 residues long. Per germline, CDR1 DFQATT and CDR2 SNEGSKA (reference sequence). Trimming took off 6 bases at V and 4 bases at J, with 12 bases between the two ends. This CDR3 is CSARAQINEKLFF. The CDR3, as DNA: TGCAGTGCGAGGGCCCAGATTAATGAAAAACTGTTTTTT.

This CDR3 reads CASSAQKLLAGGGANVLTF. CDR3 in DNA: TGTGCCAGCAGCGCCCAAAAGTTACTAGCGGGAGGTGGGGCCAACGTCCTGACTTTC. This rearrangement joins TRBV9 to TRBJ2-6; 12 bases are a match to TRBD2. The V gene's germline CDR1 is SGDLS and CDR2 YYNGEE. The CDR3 contains 19 residues. The V and J ends lost 3 bases and 3 bases, in that order; junction bases with no gene match: 10.

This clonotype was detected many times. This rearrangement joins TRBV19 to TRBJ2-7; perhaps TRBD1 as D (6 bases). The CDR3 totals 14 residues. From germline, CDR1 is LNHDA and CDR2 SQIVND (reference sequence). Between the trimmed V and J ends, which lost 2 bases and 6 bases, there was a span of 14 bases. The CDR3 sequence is CASSIFDRRGEQYF. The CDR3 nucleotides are TGTGCCAGTAGTATATTCGACAGGCGAGGCGAGCAGTACTTC.

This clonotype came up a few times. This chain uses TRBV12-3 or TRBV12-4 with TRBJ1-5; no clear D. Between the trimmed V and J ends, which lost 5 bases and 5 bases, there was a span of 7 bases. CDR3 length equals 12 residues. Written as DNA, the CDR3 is TGTGCCAGCAGTCCCTTACATCAGCCCCAGCATTTT. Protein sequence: CASSPLHQPQHF.

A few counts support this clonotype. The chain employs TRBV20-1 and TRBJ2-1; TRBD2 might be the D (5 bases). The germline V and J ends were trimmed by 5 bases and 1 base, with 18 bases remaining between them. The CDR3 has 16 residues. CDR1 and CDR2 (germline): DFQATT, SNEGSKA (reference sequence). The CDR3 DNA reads TGCAGTGCTCTCCCCCTGGGAGCGGTTTCCTACAATGAGCAGTTCTTC. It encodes CSALPLGAVSYNEQFF.

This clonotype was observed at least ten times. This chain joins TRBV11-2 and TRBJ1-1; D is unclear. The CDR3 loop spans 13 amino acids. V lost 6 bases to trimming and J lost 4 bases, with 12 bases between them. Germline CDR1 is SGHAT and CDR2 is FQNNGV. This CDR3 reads CASSKVWGTEAFF. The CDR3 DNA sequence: TGTGCCAGCAGTAAGGTCTGGGGCACTGAAGCTTTCTTT.

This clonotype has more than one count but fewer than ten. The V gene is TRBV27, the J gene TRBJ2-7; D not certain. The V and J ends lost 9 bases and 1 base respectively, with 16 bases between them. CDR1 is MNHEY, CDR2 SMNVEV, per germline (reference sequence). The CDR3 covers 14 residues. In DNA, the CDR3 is TGTGCCAGTAGAAAGACCCCAGGTTCCTACGAGCAGTACTTC. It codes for CASRKTPGSYEQYF.

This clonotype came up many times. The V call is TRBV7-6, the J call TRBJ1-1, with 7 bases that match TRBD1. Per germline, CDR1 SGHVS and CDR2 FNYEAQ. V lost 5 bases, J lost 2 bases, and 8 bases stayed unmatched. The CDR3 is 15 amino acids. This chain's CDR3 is CASSVPQGGNTEAFF. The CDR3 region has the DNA TGTGCCAGCAGCGTACCTCAGGGGGGAAACACTGAAGCTTTCTTT.

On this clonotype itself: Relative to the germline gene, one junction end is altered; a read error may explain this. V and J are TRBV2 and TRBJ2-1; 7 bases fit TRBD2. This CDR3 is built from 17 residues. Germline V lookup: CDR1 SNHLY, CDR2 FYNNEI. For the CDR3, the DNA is TGTGCCAGCGGGGCCGGGACTAACGGGAGCTCCTACAATGAGCAGCTCTTC. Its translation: CASGAGTNGSSYNEQLF.

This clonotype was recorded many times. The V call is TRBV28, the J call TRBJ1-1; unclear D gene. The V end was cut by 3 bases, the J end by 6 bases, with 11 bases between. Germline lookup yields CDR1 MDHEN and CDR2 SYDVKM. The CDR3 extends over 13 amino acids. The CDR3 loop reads CASSFPLKAEAFF. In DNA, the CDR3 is TGTGCCAGCAGTTTCCCTCTGAAAGCTGAAGCTTTCTTT. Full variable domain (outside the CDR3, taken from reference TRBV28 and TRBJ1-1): DVKVTQSSRYLVKRTGEKVFLECVQDMDHENMFWYRQDPGLGLRLIYFSYDVKMKEKGDIPEGYSVSREKKERFSLILESASTNQTSMYLCASSFPLKAEAFFGQGTRLTVV.

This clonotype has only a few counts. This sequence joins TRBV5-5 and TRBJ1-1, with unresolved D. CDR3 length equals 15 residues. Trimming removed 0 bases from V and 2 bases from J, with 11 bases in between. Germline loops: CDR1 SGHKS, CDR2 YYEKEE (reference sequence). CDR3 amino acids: CASSLGRGANTEAFF. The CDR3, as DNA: TGTGCCAGCAGCTTGGGGCGGGGAGCAAACACTGAAGCTTTCTTT.

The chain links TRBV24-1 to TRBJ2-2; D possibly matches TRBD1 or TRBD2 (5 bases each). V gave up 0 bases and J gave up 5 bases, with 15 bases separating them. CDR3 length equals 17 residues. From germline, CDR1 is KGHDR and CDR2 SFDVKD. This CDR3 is CATSDLQGRENTGELFF. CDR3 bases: TGTGCCACCAGTGATTTGCAGGGCAGGGAGAATACCGGGGAGCTGTTTTTT.

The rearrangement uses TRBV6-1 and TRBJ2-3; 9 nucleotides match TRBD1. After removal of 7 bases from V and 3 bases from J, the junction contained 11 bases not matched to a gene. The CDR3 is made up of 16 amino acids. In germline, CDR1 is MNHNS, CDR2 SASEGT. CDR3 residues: CASTGPGTGPTDTQYF. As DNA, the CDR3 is TGTGCCAGCACCGGACCCGGGACAGGGCCGACAGATACGCAGTATTTT.

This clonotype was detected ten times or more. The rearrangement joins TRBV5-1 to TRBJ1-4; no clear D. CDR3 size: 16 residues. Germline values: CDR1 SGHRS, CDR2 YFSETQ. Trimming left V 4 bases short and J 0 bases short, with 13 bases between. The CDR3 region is CASSVGRIATNEKLFF. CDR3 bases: TGCGCCAGCAGCGTAGGACGGATTGCAACTAATGAAAAACTGTTTTTT.

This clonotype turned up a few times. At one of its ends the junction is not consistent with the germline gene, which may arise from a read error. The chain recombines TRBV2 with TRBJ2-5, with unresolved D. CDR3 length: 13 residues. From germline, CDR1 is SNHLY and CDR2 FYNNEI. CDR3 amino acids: CASFRQSLEIQYF. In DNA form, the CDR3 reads TGTGCCAGCTTTAGGCAGAGCTTGGAGATCCAGTACTTC. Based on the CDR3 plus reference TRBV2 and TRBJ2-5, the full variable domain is EPEVTQTPSHQVTQMGQEVILRCVPISNHLYFYWYRQILGQKVEFLVSFYNNEISEKSEIFDDQFSVERPDGSNFTLKIRSTKLEDSAMYFCASFRQSLEIQYFGPGTRLLVL.

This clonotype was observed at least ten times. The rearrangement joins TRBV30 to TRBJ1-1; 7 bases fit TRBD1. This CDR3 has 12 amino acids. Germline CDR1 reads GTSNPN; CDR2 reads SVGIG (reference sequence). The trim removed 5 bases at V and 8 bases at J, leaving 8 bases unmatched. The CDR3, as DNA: TGTGCCTGGGGGACAGTAACAACGGAAGCTTTCTTT. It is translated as CAWGTVTTEAFF.

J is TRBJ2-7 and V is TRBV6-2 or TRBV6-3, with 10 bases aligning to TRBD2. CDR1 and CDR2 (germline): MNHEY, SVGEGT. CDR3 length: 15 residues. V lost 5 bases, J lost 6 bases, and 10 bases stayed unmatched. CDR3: CASSHRPLAGREQYF. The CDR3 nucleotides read TGTGCCAGCAGTCACCGGCCACTAGCGGGACGCGAGCAGTACTTC.

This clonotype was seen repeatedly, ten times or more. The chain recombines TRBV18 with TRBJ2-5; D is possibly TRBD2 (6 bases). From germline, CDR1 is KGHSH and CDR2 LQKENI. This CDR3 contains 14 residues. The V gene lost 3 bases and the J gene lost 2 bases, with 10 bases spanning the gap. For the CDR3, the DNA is TGTGCCAGCTCACCGGCGGGGTTACAAGAGACCCAGTACTTC. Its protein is CASSPAGLQETQYF.

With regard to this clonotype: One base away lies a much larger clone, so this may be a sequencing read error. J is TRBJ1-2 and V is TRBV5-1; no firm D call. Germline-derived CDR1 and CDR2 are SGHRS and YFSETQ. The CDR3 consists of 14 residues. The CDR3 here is CAGSLDPGKGGYTF. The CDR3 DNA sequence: TGCGCCGGCAGCTTGGATCCGGGGAAAGGAGGCTACACCTTC. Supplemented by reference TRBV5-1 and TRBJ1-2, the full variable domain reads KAGVTQTPRYLIKTRGQQVTLSCSPISGHRSVSWYQQTPGQGLQFLFEYFSETQRNKGNFPGRFSGRQFSNSRSEMNVSTLELGDSALYLCAGSLDPGKGGYTFGSGTRLTVV.